This section outlines one TCR beta chain sequence together with its context. Its antigen remains unknown. Selected positively for CCR7 and CD45RO-negative, naive CD8 cells excluded terminally differentiated effector memory CD45RA+ cells. Each sample came from a Caucasian adult donor living in Nashville, Tennessee. V shed 7 bases and J 5 bases; nucleotides not matched to a gene: 36. CDR3 length: 24 amino acids. Germline CDR1 and CDR2: SNHLY and FYNNEI. The data originate from a study of shared clonotypes between healthy human individuals. Produced via immunoSEQ multiplex PCR; TCRdb's table is partial and in-frame only. This sample has roughly 590,000 clones, with about 95% found just once. Study-wide results and caveats: Sequencing depth was expected to affect clonotype sharing among donors. It was the non-shared clonotypes that had lower generation probabilities than clonotypes shared by all four donors. Genetic and exposure-history diversity was limited by the small donor number.

This rearrangement joins TRBV2 to TRBJ2-1; 9 bases align to TRBD2. The TCR originated in a woman aged 25-40 years in good health. The sample comprised naive CD8+ T cells sorted from blood. This CDR3 reads CASNPGVSGGGTSKPGGKDNEQFF. CDR3 in DNA: TGTGCCAGCAACCCTGGGGTCTCAGGAGGCGGGACTAGCAAGCCAGGGGGTAAGGACAATGAGCAGTTCTTC.